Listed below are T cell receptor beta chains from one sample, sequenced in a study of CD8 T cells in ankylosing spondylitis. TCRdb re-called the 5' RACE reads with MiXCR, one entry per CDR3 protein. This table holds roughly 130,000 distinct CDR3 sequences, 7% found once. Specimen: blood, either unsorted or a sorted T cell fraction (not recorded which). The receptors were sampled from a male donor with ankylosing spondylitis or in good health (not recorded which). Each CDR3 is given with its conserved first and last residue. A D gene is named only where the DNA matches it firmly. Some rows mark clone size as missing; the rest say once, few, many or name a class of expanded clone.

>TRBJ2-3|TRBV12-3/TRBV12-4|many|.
TGTGCCAGCAGTCCCTTGACAGCTAGCACAGATACGCAGTATTTT
CASSPLTASTDTQYF
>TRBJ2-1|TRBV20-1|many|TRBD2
TGCAGTGCTAGAGATGGTCTAGCGGACAATGAGCAGTTCTTC
CSARDGLADNEQFF
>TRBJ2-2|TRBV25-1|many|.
TGTGCCAGCAGTGGTTCTACAGGCGCGAACACCGGGGAGCTGTTTTTT
CASSGSTGANTGELFF
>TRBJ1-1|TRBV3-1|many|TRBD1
TGTGCCAGCAGCCAAGATCAGGGACAGAAAAACACTGAAGCTTTCTTT
CASSQDQGQKNTEAFF
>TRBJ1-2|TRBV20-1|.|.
TGCAGTGCTAGCGAGGGCAGAAACTATGGCTACACCTTC
CSASEGRNYGYTF
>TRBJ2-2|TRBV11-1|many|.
TGTGCCAGCCCCATTATAGGGACTTGGTACGCGAACACCGGGGAGCTGTTTTTT
CASPIIGTWYANTGELFF
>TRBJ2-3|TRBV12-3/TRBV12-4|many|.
TGTGCCAGCAGTACTGCCAGGCCCGGGACCTTTTCAGGGGATACGCAGTATTTT
CASSTARPGTFSGDTQYF
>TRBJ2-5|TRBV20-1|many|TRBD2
TGCAGTGCTAGTCCGGCTAGCGGGGGAGAGACCCAGTACTTC
CSASPASGGETQYF
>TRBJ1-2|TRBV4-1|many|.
TGCGCCAGCAGCCAAGTCGGGCTGGCGGGCTACACCTTC
CASSQVGLAGYTF
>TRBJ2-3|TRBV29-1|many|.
TGCAGCGTTGAAGGCAGCCTTAGCACAGATACGCAGTATTTT
CSVEGSLSTDTQYF
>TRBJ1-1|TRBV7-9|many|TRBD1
TGTGCCAGCAGTCGCCGGGACAGGGGGTCGGGGGCTTTCTTT
CASSRRDRGSGAFF
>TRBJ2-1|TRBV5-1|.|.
TGCGCCAGCAGCTTTATACAGGCTTATCACAATGAGCAGTTCTTC
CASSFIQAYHNEQFF
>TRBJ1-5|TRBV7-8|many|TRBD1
TGTGCCAGCAGCTTAGCGACTACAGGGGAGGAGGGCAATCAGCCCCAGCATTTT
CASSLATTGEEGNQPQHF
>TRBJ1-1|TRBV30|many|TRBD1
TGTGCCTGGAGGGGACAGGGAAACACTGAAGCTTTCTTT
CAWRGQGNTEAFF
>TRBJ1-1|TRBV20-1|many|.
TGCAGTGCCCGCCGTGGGGGGCTGGACACTGAAGCTTTCTTT
CSARRGGLDTEAFF
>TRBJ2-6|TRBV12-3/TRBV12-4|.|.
TGTGCCTTCAGTTTAGCGTATCAGATCCCTGGGGCCAACGTCCTGACTTTC
CAFSLAYQIPGANVLTF
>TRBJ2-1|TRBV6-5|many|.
TGTGCCAGCAGTTACTCGGGGGGTGCCTACAATGAGCAGTTCTTC
CASSYSGGAYNEQFF
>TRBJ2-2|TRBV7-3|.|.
TGTGCCAGCAGCTTACCCTGGGGGGGCGGCGGCACCGGGGAGCTGTTTTTT
CASSLPWGGGGTGELFF